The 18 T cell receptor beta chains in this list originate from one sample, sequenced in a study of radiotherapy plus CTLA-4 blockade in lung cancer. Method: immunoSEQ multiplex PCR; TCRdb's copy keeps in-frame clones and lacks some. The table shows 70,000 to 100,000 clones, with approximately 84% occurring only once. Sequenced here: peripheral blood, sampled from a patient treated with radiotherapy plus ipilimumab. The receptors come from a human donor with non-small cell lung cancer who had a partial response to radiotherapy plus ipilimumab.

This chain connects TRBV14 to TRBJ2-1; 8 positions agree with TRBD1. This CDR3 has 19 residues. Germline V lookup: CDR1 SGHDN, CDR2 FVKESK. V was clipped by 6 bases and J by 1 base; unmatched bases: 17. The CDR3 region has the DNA TGTGCCAGCAGTTATAGGACAGGGACAACGAAACCTTCCTACAATGAGCAGTTCTTC. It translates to CASSYRTGTTKPSYNEQFF.

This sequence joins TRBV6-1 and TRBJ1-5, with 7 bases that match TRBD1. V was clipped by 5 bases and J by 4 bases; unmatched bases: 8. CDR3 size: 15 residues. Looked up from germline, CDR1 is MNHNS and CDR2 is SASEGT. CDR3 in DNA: TGTGCCAGCAGTTTTCGACAGGGTAGGAATCAGCCCCAGCATTTT. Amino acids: CASSFRQGRNQPQHF.

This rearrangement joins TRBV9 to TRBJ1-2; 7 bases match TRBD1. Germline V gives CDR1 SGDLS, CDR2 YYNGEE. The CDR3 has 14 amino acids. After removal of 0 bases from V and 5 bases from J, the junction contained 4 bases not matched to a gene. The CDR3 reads CASSVAQGTYGYTF. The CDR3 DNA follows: TGTGCCAGCAGCGTAGCACAGGGGACGTATGGCTACACCTTC.

DNA of the CDR3: TGTGCCAGCAGTTCCCTACAGGGGACCGGGGAGCTGTTTTTT. It codes for CASSSLQGTGELFF. The chain has TRBV27 and TRBJ2-2; 7 nucleotides match TRBD1. Germline V gene lookup returns CDR1 MNHEY and CDR2 SMNVEV (reference sequence). The CDR3 loop spans 14 amino acids. The junction had 4 bases not matched to a gene; V was cut back by 4 bases and J by 5 bases.

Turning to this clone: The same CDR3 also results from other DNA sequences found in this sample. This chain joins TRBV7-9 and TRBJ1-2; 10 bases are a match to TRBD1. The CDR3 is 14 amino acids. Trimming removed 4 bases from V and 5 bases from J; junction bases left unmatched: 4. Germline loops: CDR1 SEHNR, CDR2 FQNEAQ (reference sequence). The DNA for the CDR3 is TGTGCCAGCAGCTCCCGGGACAGGGGTTATGGCTACACCTTC. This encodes CASSSRDRGYGYTF.

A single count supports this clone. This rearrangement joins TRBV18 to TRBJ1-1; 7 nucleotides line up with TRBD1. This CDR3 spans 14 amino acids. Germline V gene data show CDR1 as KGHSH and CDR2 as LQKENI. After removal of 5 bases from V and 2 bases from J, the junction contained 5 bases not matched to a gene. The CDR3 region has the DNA TGTGCCAGCTCAGCGGGACAGACAAACACTGAAGCTTTCTTT. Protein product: CASSAGQTNTEAFF. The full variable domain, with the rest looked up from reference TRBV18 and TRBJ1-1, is NAGVMQNPRHLVRRRGQEARLRCSPMKGHSHVYWYRQLPEEGLKFMVYLQKENIIDESGMPKERFSAEFPKEGPSILRIQQVVRGDSAAYFCASSAGQTNTEAFFGQGTRLTVV.

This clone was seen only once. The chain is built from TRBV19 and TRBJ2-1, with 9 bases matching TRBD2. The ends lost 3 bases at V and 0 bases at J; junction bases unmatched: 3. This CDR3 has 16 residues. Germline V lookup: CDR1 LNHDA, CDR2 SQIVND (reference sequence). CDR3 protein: CASSIISGSSYNEQFF. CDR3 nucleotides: TGTGCCAGTAGTATCATTAGCGGGAGCTCCTACAATGAGCAGTTCTTC.

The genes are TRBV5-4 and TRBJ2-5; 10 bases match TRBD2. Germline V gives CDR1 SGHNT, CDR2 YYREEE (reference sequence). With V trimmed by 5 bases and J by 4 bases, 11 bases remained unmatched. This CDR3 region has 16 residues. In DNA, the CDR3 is TGTGCCAGCAGTCGATCTAGCGGGGGTCGGGGAGAGACCCAGTACTTC. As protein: CASSRSSGGRGETQYF.

The CDR3 coding sequence is TGTGCCAGCAGTTACTTCGGGGGAAACTATGGCTACACCTTC. This codes for CASSYFGGNYGYTF. The chain combines TRBV6-6 with TRBJ1-2; the D gene is possibly TRBD1 (5 bases). Per the germline V gene, CDR1 is MNHNY and CDR2 is SVGAGI (reference sequence). There are 14 residues in the CDR3. Trimming left V 1 base short and J 2 bases short, with 8 bases between.

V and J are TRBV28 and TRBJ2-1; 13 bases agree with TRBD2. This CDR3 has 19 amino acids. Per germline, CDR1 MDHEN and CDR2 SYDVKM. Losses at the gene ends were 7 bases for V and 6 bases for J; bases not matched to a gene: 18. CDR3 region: CASTPTSGRVYFIINEQFF. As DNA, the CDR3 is TGTGCCAGCACCCCTACTAGCGGGAGGGTATATTTTATAATCAATGAGCAGTTCTTC. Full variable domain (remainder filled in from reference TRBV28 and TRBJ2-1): DVKVTQSSRYLVKRTGEKVFLECVQDMDHENMFWYRQDPGLGLRLIYFSYDVKMKEKGDIPEGYSVSREKKERFSLILESASTNQTSMYLCASTPTSGRVYFIINEQFFGPGTRLTVL.

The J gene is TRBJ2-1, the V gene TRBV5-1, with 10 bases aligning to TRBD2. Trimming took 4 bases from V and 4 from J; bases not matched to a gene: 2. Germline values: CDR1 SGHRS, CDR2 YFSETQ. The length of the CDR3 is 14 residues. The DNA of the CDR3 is TGCGCCAGCAGCATTAGCGGGGGGTACAATGAGCAGTTCTTC. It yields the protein CASSISGGYNEQFF.

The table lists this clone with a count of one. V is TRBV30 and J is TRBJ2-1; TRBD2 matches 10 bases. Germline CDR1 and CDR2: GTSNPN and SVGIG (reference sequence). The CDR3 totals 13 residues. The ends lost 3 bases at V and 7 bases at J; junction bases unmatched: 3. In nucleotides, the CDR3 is TGTGCCTGGAGGCTAGCGGGAGTTAATGAGCAGTTCTTC. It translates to CAWRLAGVNEQFF.

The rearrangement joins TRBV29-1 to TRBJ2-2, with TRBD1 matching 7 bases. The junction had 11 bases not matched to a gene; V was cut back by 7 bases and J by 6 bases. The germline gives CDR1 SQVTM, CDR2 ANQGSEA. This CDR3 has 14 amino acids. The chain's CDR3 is CSARSGQRSGELFF. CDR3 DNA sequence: TGCAGCGCAAGATCGGGACAGCGGTCCGGGGAGCTGTTTTTT.

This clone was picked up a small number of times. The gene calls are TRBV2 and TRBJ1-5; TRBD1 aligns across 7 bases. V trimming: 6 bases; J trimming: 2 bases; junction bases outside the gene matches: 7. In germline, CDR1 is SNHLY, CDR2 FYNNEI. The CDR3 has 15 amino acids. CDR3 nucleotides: TGTGCCAGCAGATTTCAGGGGGGTGGCAATCAGCCCCAGCATTTT. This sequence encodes CASRFQGGGNQPQHF.

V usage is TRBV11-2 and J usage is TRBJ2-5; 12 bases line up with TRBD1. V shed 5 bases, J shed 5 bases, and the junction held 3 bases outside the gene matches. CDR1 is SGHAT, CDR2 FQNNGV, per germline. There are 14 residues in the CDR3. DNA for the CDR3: TGTGCCAGCAGCGAGGGACAGGGGGCTGAGACCCAGTACTTC. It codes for CASSEGQGAETQYF.

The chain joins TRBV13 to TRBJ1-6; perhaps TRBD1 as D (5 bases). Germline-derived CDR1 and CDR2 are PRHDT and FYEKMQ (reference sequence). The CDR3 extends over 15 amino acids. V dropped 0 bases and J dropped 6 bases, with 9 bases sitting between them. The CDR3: CASSLGAGFNSPLHF. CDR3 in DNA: TGTGCCAGCAGCTTAGGGGCAGGGTTTAATTCACCCCTCCACTTT.

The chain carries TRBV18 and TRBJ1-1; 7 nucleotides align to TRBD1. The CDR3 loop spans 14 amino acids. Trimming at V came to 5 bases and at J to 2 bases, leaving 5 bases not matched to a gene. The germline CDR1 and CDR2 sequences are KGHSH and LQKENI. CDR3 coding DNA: TGTGCCAGCTCAGCCCGGACAGGTAACACTGAAGCTTTCTTT. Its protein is CASSARTGNTEAFF.

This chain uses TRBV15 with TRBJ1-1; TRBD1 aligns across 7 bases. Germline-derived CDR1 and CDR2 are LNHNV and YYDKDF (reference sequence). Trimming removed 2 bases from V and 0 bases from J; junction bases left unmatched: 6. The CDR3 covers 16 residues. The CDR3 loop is CATSRPGQSLNTEAFF. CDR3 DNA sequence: TGTGCCACCAGCAGACCGGGACAGAGCCTGAACACTGAAGCTTTCTTT.